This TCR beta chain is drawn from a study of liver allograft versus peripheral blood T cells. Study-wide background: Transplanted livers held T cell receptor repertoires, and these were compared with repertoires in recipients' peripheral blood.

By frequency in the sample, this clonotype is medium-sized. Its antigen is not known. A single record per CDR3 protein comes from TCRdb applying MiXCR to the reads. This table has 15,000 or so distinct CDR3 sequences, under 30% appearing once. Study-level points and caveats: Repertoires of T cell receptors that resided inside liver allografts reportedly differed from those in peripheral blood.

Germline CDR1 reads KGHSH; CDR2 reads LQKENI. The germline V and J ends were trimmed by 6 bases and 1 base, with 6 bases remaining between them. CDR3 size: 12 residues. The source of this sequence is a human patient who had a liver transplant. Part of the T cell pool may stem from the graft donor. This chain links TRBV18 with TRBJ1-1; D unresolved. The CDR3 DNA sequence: TGTGCCAGCTCCCCCGGGAACACTGAAGCTTTCTTT. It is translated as CASSPGNTEAFF.